This T cell receptor (beta chain) was identified during a study of blood T cell repertoires in COVID-19. Study as a whole: The United States, Italy and Spain were the sources of the acute and convalescent COVID-19 samples. PBMCs, B-cell-depleted T cells, or T cells were the source of the cDNA or gDNA that made up the material.

This clone has a handful of counts. Original processing methods: How many nucleated cells were present was estimated from reference gene primer amplification. TCRdb's copy holds only in-frame clones and misses some; the assay was immunoSEQ multiplex PCR. The V and J calls and clone size come from that table; D and trimming were worked out from the DNA. The repertoire holds 210,000 or so clones, with around 80% as singletons. The CDR3 length is 12 residues. Germline CDR1 reads MNHEY; CDR2 reads SMNVEV (reference sequence). The J segment lost 6 bases and the V segment lost 6 bases, leaving 2 bases of the junction unmatched.

The rearrangement joins TRBV27 to TRBJ2-3; 8 bases match TRBD1. This TCR derives from a woman older than 75 with acute or convalescent COVID-19. Sequenced sample: peripheral blood. CDR3 nucleotides: TGTGCCAGCAGGACAGGGGCGGATACGCAGTATTTT. Translating gives CASRTGADTQYF.